What follows are 29 T cell receptor beta chains derived from one specimen sequenced in a study of beta chain features in type 1 diabetes. TCRB transcripts that were expressed got sequenced, as all of the isolated RNA had been reverse transcribed. Clones were sequenced by immunoSEQ multiplex PCR, and TCRdb holds only the in-frame ones, with some missing. The table lists around 140,000 clones, 9% to 10% of them singletons. Sequences were obtained from central memory CD4+ T cells from blood. These receptors were collected from a woman aged 40 to 55 in good health.

This clone was observed a handful of times. CDR3 sequence reads: CASSMDPGHFQPQHF. CDR3 DNA: TGTGCCAGTAGTATGGACCCGGGACATTTTCAGCCCCAGCATTTT. The V and J genes are TRBV19 and TRBJ1-5, with a weak D call TRBD1 (6 bases). CDR3 length: 15 amino acids. Trimming cost V 3 bases and J 6 bases, with 15 bases left between them. CDR1 is LNHDA and CDR2 is SQIVND in the germline V gene (reference sequence).

This clone was seen a few times. For the CDR3, the DNA is TGCAGCATCCGCCCGACAGAGAGCTCCTACGAGCAGTACTTC. This sequence encodes CSIRPTESSYEQYF. The chain links TRBV29-1 to TRBJ2-7, with a weak D call TRBD1 (5 bases). There are 14 residues in the CDR3. The V end was cut by 8 bases, the J end by 0 bases, with 17 bases between. CDR1 and CDR2 (germline): SQVTM, ANQGSEA.

The gene calls are TRBV5-5 and TRBJ1-5; TRBD1 agrees at 8 bases. The germline V gene has CDR1 SGHKS and CDR2 YYEKEE (reference sequence). The CDR3 contains 14 residues. Trimming at V came to 4 bases and at J to 4 bases, leaving 4 bases not matched to a gene. The CDR3 protein is CASSRRQGNQPQHF. The CDR3 DNA reads TGTGCCAGCAGCCGGAGACAGGGGAATCAGCCCCAGCATTTT.

The J gene is TRBJ2-7, the V gene TRBV18, with TRBD1 identical over 8 bases. Germline V gene lookup returns CDR1 KGHSH and CDR2 LQKENI. The CDR3 contains 15 residues. The J segment lost 5 bases and the V segment lost 5 bases, leaving 11 bases of the junction unmatched. In nucleotides, the CDR3 is TGTGCCAGCTCAGTCACCGGGACAGGCAACGACGAGCAGTACTTC. This translates into CASSVTGTGNDEQYF.

The chain links TRBV15 to TRBJ1-4, with D possibly being TRBD1 (5 bases). Germline V gives CDR1 LNHNV, CDR2 YYDKDF (reference sequence). With 0 bases removed from V and 10 bases from J, the gap between germline ends came to 9 bases. The CDR3 has 13 amino acids. The CDR3 coding sequence is TGTGCCACCAGCAGAGATTTTCAGGGAAAACTGTTTTTT. Its translation is CATSRDFQGKLFF.

With regard to this clone: A junction boundary mismatches the germline segment, possibly from a read error. The chain is built from TRBV7-2 and TRBJ2-5, with D perhaps matching TRBD2 (6 bases). CDR1 is SGHTA and CDR2 is FQGNSA in the germline V gene. The CDR3 runs to 12 residues. CDR3 nucleotide sequence: TGTGCCAGCAGCTTAGACAGCCTAGCGATGGACTTC. Translating gives CASSLDSLAMDF.

As DNA, the CDR3 is TGTGCCAGCAGCATTAATCCCGCGGGGTCAGATAGCAATGAGCAGTTCTTC. It is translated as CASSINPAGSDSNEQFF. This chain links TRBV9 with TRBJ2-1; a weak D match, TRBD2 (6 bases). The CDR3 is made up of 17 amino acids. Germline-derived CDR1 and CDR2 are SGDLS and YYNGEE. Trimming removed 4 bases from V and 6 bases from J, with 23 bases in between.

This clone was counted between two and nine times. This chain joins TRBV11-2 and TRBJ2-5; 9 nucleotides line up with TRBD1. V trimming: 5 bases; J trimming: 2 bases; junction bases outside the gene matches: 12. This CDR3 has 17 amino acids. Per germline, CDR1 SGHAT and CDR2 FQNNGV. The CDR3 coding sequence is TGTGCCAGCAGCGTAAACCCGCCGGGACAGGGACAAGAGACCCAGTACTTC. Protein product: CASSVNPPGQGQETQYF.

This clone was detected only a few times. J is TRBJ2-5 and V is TRBV27, with a possible D match to TRBD2 (6 bases). Looked up from germline, CDR1 is MNHEY and CDR2 is SMNVEV (reference sequence). The CDR3 length is 13 residues. Between the trimmed V and J ends, which lost 9 bases and 2 bases, there was a span of 13 bases. The CDR3 region has the DNA TGTGCCAGTGGGAGGCTAGGGCAAGAGACCCAGTACTTC. As protein: CASGRLGQETQYF.

The gene calls are TRBV5-1 and TRBJ2-7, with TRBD1 matching over 11 bases. V shed 4 bases and J 4 bases; nucleotides not matched to a gene: 13. Germline CDR1 is SGHRS and CDR2 is YFSETQ. This CDR3 region has 17 residues. CDR3 in DNA: TGCGCCAGCAGCACCTTTTCCCCGGGACAGGGGGTGTACGAGCAGTACTTC. Translating it yields CASSTFSPGQGVYEQYF.

This clone was recorded a few times. The chain recombines TRBV6-1 with TRBJ2-7, with D uncertain. Trimming removed 0 bases from V and 4 bases from J, with 13 bases in between. Germline CDR1 is MNHNS and CDR2 is SASEGT. This CDR3 has 15 residues. Here the CDR3 reads CASSEAMAWRYEQYF. The CDR3 nucleotides are TGTGCCAGCAGTGAAGCGATGGCGTGGCGGTACGAGCAGTACTTC.

This clone was counted only a few times. V gene TRBV15 combines with J gene TRBJ2-1; 7 bases fit TRBD2. With 0 bases clipped from V and 5 bases from J, the junction kept 7 bases outside the gene matches. The V gene's germline CDR1 is LNHNV and CDR2 YYDKDF (reference sequence). The CDR3 extends over 16 amino acids. CDR3 amino acids: CATSRDQAGLDNEQFF. CDR3 nucleotides: TGTGCCACCAGCAGAGATCAAGCGGGGCTTGACAATGAGCAGTTCTTC.

Concerning this clone: The identical CDR3 is also encoded by other nucleotide sequences in the sample. The chain carries TRBV10-2 and TRBJ2-7; 7 bases map to TRBD1. The germline V gene has CDR1 WSHSY and CDR2 SAAADI. The CDR3 has 12 residues. V shed 4 bases and J 3 bases; nucleotides not matched to a gene: 0. DNA of the CDR3: TGCGCCAGCAGTGGGGACAGCTACGAGCAGTACTTC. Protein: CASSGDSYEQYF.

There are a few counts of this clone. The chain combines TRBV5-1 with TRBJ2-3, with 13 bases identical to TRBD2. Trimming at V came to 2 bases and at J to 1 base, leaving 1 base not matched to a gene. This CDR3 spans 16 amino acids. CDR1 and CDR2 from the germline V gene are SGHRS and YFSETQ. The CDR3 sequence is CASSFGTSGGTDTQYF. DNA of the CDR3: TGCGCCAGCAGCTTTGGGACTAGCGGGGGCACAGATACGCAGTATTTT. Complete variable domain (other parts from reference TRBV5-1 and TRBJ2-3): KAGVTQTPRYLIKTRGQQVTLSCSPISGHRSVSWYQQTPGQGLQFLFEYFSETQRNKGNFPGRFSGRQFSNSRSEMNVSTLELGDSALYLCASSFGTSGGTDTQYFGPGTRLTVL.

This clone was seen at least ten times. The chain uses TRBV7-2 and TRBJ2-1; D gene unclear. The CDR3 totals 14 residues. CDR1 SGHTA and CDR2 FQGNSA come from the germline V gene. V gave up 5 bases and J gave up 8 bases, with 16 bases separating them. This CDR3 is CASSRGDLWYEQFF. CDR3 nucleotides: TGTGCCAGCAGCCGCGGTGACTTATGGTATGAGCAGTTCTTC.

This clone came up a few times. J is TRBJ1-4 and V is TRBV14; 12 positions agree with TRBD1. The CDR3 runs to 15 residues. Germline CDR1 is SGHDN and CDR2 is FVKESK. V was pared by 2 bases and J by 8 bases, with 3 bases of the junction left unmatched. CDR3 DNA sequence: TGTGCCAGCAGCCAACGGGGGACAGGGGGCGAAAAACTGTTTTTT. It encodes CASSQRGTGGEKLFF.

The chain recombines TRBV19 with TRBJ1-5; D perhaps matches TRBD1 (6 bases). Germline CDR1 reads LNHDA; CDR2 reads SQIVND (reference sequence). The CDR3 has 14 residues. V shed 9 bases and J shed 5 bases, with 17 bases lying between them. CDR3 coding DNA: TGTGCCAGCTCTCCCCGGGACACCGATCAGCCCCAGCATTTT. Translating gives CASSPRDTDQPQHF.

This clone came up many times. V and J are TRBV28 and TRBJ2-3, with 9 bases fitting TRBD1. CDR1 and CDR2 from the germline V gene are MDHEN and SYDVKM. J lost 5 bases, V lost 2 bases, and 8 bases had no gene match. The CDR3 is made up of 16 amino acids. The CDR3 region has the DNA TGTGCCAGCAGTTTAGCGACAGGGGGTTTTGGAGATACGCAGTATTTT. Protein sequence: CASSLATGGFGDTQYF. The whole variable domain, remainder taken from reference TRBV28 and TRBJ2-3, is DVKVTQSSRYLVKRTGEKVFLECVQDMDHENMFWYRQDPGLGLRLIYFSYDVKMKEKGDIPEGYSVSREKKERFSLILESASTNQTSMYLCASSLATGGFGDTQYFGPGTRLTVL.

The V and J genes are TRBV7-9 and TRBJ1-4; 12 positions match TRBD1. V lost 3 bases and J lost 4; bases outside the gene matches: 9. There are 18 residues in the CDR3. Germline CDR1 SEHNR, CDR2 FQNEAQ (reference sequence). Here the CDR3 reads CASSLGTGGDPGNEKLFF. The CDR3 DNA reads TGTGCCAGCAGCTTGGGGACAGGGGGCGACCCCGGTAATGAAAAACTGTTTTTT.

This clone was seen a handful of times. The genes are TRBV19 and TRBJ2-5, with TRBD1 matching 10 bases. This CDR3 is built from 15 residues. Trimming removed 3 bases from V and 4 bases from J; junction bases left unmatched: 5. The germline CDR1 and CDR2 sequences are LNHDA and SQIVND (reference sequence). The CDR3 DNA sequence: TGTGCCAGTAGTATCCGGGACAGGGGTAGAGAGACCCAGTACTTC. Its protein is CASSIRDRGRETQYF.

Ten or more counts support this clone. The rearrangement joins TRBV7-2 to TRBJ2-2; 11 nucleotides align to TRBD2. This CDR3 region has 16 residues. Germline assignment: CDR1 SGHTA and CDR2 FQGNSA. Trimming removed 1 base from V and 4 bases from J; junction bases left unmatched: 2. CDR3 in DNA: TGTGCCAGCAGCTTAGGACTAGCGGGGCTCACCGGGGAGCTGTTTTTT. It encodes CASSLGLAGLTGELFF.

The rearrangement joins TRBV28 to TRBJ1-1; tentative D call: TRBD1 (6 bases). This CDR3 has 15 residues. V lost 4 bases, J lost 1 base, and 13 bases lay in between. Germline CDR1 and CDR2: MDHEN and SYDVKM. The DNA for the CDR3 is TGTGCCAGCAGTTCTAGCGGACAGCAGAACACTGAAGCTTTCTTT. Amino acid sequence: CASSSSGQQNTEAFF.

This clone was seen a few times. V usage is TRBV7-2 and J usage is TRBJ2-2; the D gene is possibly TRBD2 (6 bases). V dropped 1 base and J dropped 2 bases, with 11 bases sitting between them. Germline assignment: CDR1 SGHTA and CDR2 FQGNSA. There are 16 residues in the CDR3. The CDR3 region is CASSLVGGSNTGELFF. The CDR3 coding sequence is TGTGCCAGCAGCTTAGTAGGAGGGAGCAACACCGGGGAGCTGTTTTTT.

This clone was counted between two and nine times. This sequence joins TRBV6-5 and TRBJ2-1, with 9 bases matching TRBD2. This CDR3 is built from 16 residues. V lost 2 bases to trimming and J lost 9 bases; unmatched junction nucleotides: 11. The germline V gene has CDR1 MNHEY and CDR2 SVGAGI. CDR3 in DNA: TGTGCCAGCAGTTACGGCAGTGGCGGGGGGGCGGTTGAGCAGTTCTTC. Protein: CASSYGSGGGAVEQFF.

The chain employs TRBV5-6 and TRBJ2-7, with 9 nucleotides matching TRBD1. Losses at the gene ends were 4 bases for V and 3 bases for J; bases not matched to a gene: 2. The V gene's germline CDR1 is SGHDT and CDR2 YYEEEE. This CDR3 is 13 amino acids long. The chain's CDR3 is CASSPTGGYEQYF. The CDR3 DNA sequence: TGTGCCAGCAGCCCGACAGGGGGCTACGAGCAGTACTTC.

This clone was picked up a small number of times. The V gene is TRBV27, the J gene TRBJ2-1; 8 bases match TRBD2. J was trimmed by 3 bases and V by 5 bases; bases with no gene match: 12. Germline CDR1 and CDR2: MNHEY and SMNVEV (reference sequence). The CDR3 covers 17 residues. The CDR3 loop is CASSQWTGGGSYNEQFF. In DNA form, the CDR3 reads TGTGCCAGCAGTCAATGGACTGGCGGGGGGAGCTACAATGAGCAGTTCTTC.

The chain couples TRBV7-6 to TRBJ1-1, with D perhaps TRBD1 (5 bases). CDR3 size: 14 residues. The ends were cut back, 4 bases at V and 1 base at J, with 10 bases in the middle. Germline V CDR1 and CDR2: SGHVS, FNYEAQ. CDR3: CASSSGQKNTEAFF. The CDR3 coding sequence is TGTGCCAGCAGCTCCGGACAAAAGAACACTGAAGCTTTCTTT.

This rearrangement joins TRBV4-2 to TRBJ2-5; TRBD1 matches at 9 bases. Trimming took 1 base from V and 5 from J; bases not matched to a gene: 5. The CDR3 totals 15 residues. Germline lookup yields CDR1 LGHNA and CDR2 YNFKEQ. The CDR3 here is CASSQAPDRGETQYF. DNA of the CDR3: TGTGCCAGCAGCCAAGCCCCGGACAGGGGTGAGACCCAGTACTTC.

This clone occurred a few times. Its ends do not fully match the called genes, so a read error is possible. The chain couples TRBV2 to TRBJ2-7; a weak D match, TRBD2 (7 bases). CDR1 and CDR2 from the germline V gene are SNHLY and FYNNEI. This CDR3 region has 12 residues. Here the CDR3 DNA reads TGTGCCGGCAGCGGGGACACCTACGAGCAGTACTTC. Its protein product is CAGSGDTYEQYF.